This T cell receptor beta chain was sequenced during a study of T cell changes during pregnancy in multiple sclerosis. Using immunoSEQ multiplex PCR, the repertoire was profiled, and TCRdb retains in-frame clones only, with some absent. The table includes more than 65,000 clones, around 94% detected once. J gave up 1 base and V 4 bases, and 10 bases lay outside the gene matches. This CDR3 comprises 17 residues. CDR1 and CDR2 from the germline V gene are SGHDT and YYEEEE. Sequencing was performed on CD4+ T cells from peripheral blood mononuclear cells, taken before pregnancy. This TCR was recovered from a female donor with multiple sclerosis, enrolled in a pregnancy study. The gene calls are TRBV5-6 and TRBJ2-1; 8 bases fit TRBD1. Here the CDR3 DNA reads TGTGCCAGCAGCGCGGACAGGGCCTTCTCTTCCTACAATGAGCAGTTCTTC. Its protein is CASSADRAFSSYNEQFF. The variable domain in full, with the rest retrieved from reference TRBV5-6 and TRBJ2-1, is DAGVTQSPTHLIKTRGQQVTLRCSPKSGHDTVSWYQQALGQGPQFIFQYYEEEERQRGNFPDRFSGHQFPNYSSELNVNALLLGDSALYLCASSADRAFSSYNEQFFGPGTRLTVL.